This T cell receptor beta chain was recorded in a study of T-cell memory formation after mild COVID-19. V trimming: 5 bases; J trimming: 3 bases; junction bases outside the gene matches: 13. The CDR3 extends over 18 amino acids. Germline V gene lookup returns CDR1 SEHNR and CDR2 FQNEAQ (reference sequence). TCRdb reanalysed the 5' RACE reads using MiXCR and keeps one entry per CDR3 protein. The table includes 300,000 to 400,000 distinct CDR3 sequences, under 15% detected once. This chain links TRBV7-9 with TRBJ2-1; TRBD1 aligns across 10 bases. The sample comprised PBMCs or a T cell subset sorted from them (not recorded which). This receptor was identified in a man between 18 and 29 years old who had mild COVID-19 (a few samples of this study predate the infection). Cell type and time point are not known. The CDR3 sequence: CASSPRDRGSPSYNEQFF. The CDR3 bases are TGTGCCAGCAGCCCCCGGGACAGGGGAAGTCCTAGCTACAATGAGCAGTTCTTC.